This record concerns one T cell receptor (beta chain) sequence. The germline V and J ends were trimmed by 5 bases and 4 bases, with 12 bases remaining between them. The germline V gene encodes CDR1 MNHEY and CDR2 SVGAGI. The CDR3 spans 14 residues. This record comes from a study of T cell responses to AZD1222 COVID-19 vaccine. The repertoire was sequenced with immunoSEQ multiplex PCR; TCRdb's copy has only in-frame clones and lacks some. The data contain 130,000 or so clones, 88% of them singletons. The chain recombines TRBV6-5 with TRBJ1-5; the D gene is possibly TRBD1 (5 bases). The sequencing here drew on peripheral blood, taken 28 days after the second AZD1222 dose. This receptor was identified in an adult who received the AZD1222 COVID-19 vaccine. The CDR3 sequence is CASSPTDLNQPQHF. CDR3 nucleotide sequence: TGTGCCAGCAGTCCGACAGACCTGAATCAGCCCCAGCATTTT.